Following are 2 T cell receptor beta chains from one sample sequenced in a study of glioma-infiltrating T cells. TCR alpha and beta CDR3 regions were amplified from RNA using iRepertoire nested multiplex PCR. TCRdb passed the multiplex PCR reads through MiXCR, listing each CDR3 protein once. The table shows approximately 190,000 distinct CDR3 sequences, with around 30% occurring only once. The source material was glioma tissue, nonneoplastic brain tissue, or PBMCs (not recorded which). These receptors were collected from a human donor with low-grade glioma or glioblastoma, undergoing nonglioma brain surgery, or in good health (not recorded which).

The sample holds many counts of this clonotype. The chain combines TRBV5-4 with TRBJ2-7, with 7 nucleotides matching TRBD1. This CDR3 comprises 13 residues. V trimming: 2 bases; J trimming: 2 bases; junction bases outside the gene matches: 1. Looked up from germline, CDR1 is SGHNT and CDR2 is YYREEE (reference sequence). CDR3 region: CASSLQGPYEQYF. CDR3 sequence (DNA): TGTGCCAGCAGCTTACAGGGGCCCTACGAGCAGTACTTC.

Many counts were recorded for this clonotype. The chain combines TRBV6-2 or TRBV6-3 with TRBJ2-7, with 11 bases aligning to TRBD2. The CDR3 runs 14 residues. The junction had 6 bases not matched to a gene; V was cut back by 8 bases and J by 3 bases. Germline loops: CDR1 MNHEY, CDR2 SVGEGT. The CDR3 loop is CASQRLAGFYEQYF. DNA for the CDR3: TGTGCCAGCCAAAGACTAGCGGGATTCTACGAGCAGTACTTC.